What follows are 11 T cell receptor beta chains derived from one specimen sequenced in a study of blood T cell repertoires in COVID-19. Libraries were prepared by immunoSEQ multiplex PCR; TCRdb keeps only in-frame clonotypes and omits some of them. This sample yields around 250,000 clones, of which 91% are seen a single time; roughly 1.2% belongs to the top ten. Input material: PBMCs or T cells enriched from blood (not recorded which). The receptors were sampled from a human donor in a cohort exposed to, infected with or recovered from COVID-19 (not recorded which). The donor label of this sample is uncertain.

The CDR3 DNA follows: TGTGCCAGCAGCCAAGATTTGGCAACCCATCCGAACACTGAAGCTTTCTTT. Amino acid sequence: CASSQDLATHPNTEAFF. The gene calls are TRBV4-2 and TRBJ1-1, with D uncertain. Germline assignment: CDR1 LGHNA and CDR2 YNFKEQ. The CDR3 has 17 residues. Trimming took 0 bases from V and 1 from J, leaving 15 bases between them.

V usage is TRBV18 and J usage is TRBJ1-5; tentative D call: TRBD1 (5 bases). The ends were cut back, 3 bases at V and 5 bases at J, with 14 bases in the middle. The CDR3 is made up of 15 amino acids. Looked up from germline, CDR1 is KGHSH and CDR2 is LQKENI. The CDR3 here is CASSPWGLDDQPQHF. The CDR3 region has the DNA TGTGCCAGCTCACCGTGGGGCTTGGACGATCAGCCCCAGCATTTT.

The rearrangement uses TRBV10-3 and TRBJ2-1; TRBD1 aligns across 7 bases. Germline assignment: CDR1 ENHRY and CDR2 SYGVKD. The trim removed 4 bases at V and 1 base at J, leaving 10 bases unmatched. This CDR3 contains 17 residues. The CDR3 DNA reads as TGTGCCATCAGTGGTGGACAGGCGTCGTCGTCCTACAATGAGCAGTTCTTC. It is translated as CAISGGQASSSYNEQFF.

J is TRBJ2-3 and V is TRBV4-2; maybe TRBD1 (6 bases). Trimming pared 1 base from V and 2 bases from J, leaving 7 bases between. The CDR3 is 14 residues long. The germline V gene encodes CDR1 LGHNA and CDR2 YNFKEQ. The CDR3 is CASSQGDNTDTQYF. CDR3 nucleotides: TGTGCCAGCAGCCAAGGGGACAACACAGATACGCAGTATTTT.

The chain has TRBV6-2 or TRBV6-3 and TRBJ1-5; 9 nucleotides agree with TRBD1. The CDR3 has 18 residues. CDR1 and CDR2 (germline): MNHEY, SVGEGT. With V trimmed by 5 bases and J by 6 bases, 17 bases remained unmatched. CDR3 DNA: TGTGCCAGCAGTCCACCGCTTGGGGAGGGACAGGGCCGTCAGCCCCAGCATTTT. Protein: CASSPPLGEGQGRQPQHF.

The chain recombines TRBV5-4 with TRBJ2-5; 14 bases fit TRBD2. Trimming at V came to 5 bases and at J to 5 bases, leaving 5 bases not matched to a gene. This CDR3 is 15 amino acids long. Germline V gene sequence: CDR1 SGHNT, CDR2 YYREEE (reference sequence). The chain's CDR3 is CASRPRTSGRETQYF. DNA of the CDR3: TGTGCCAGCAGACCGAGGACTAGCGGGAGGGAGACCCAGTACTTC.

The genes are TRBV3-1 (or the pseudogene TRBV3-2) and TRBJ1-5, with D tentatively TRBD1 (5 bases). The V and J ends lost 1 base and 5 bases respectively, with 15 bases between them. This CDR3 contains 16 residues. Germline CDR1 reads LGHDT; CDR2 reads YNNKEL (reference sequence). In nucleotides, the CDR3 is TGTGCCAGCAGCCAAGGGCTATACAGGTCATATCAGCCCCAGCATTTT. It yields the protein CASSQGLYRSYQPQHF.

The chain combines TRBV6-4 with TRBJ2-7, with a tentative D call TRBD1 (6 bases). The germline V gene encodes CDR1 MRHNA and CDR2 SNTAGT. V gave up 9 bases and J gave up 0 bases, with 18 bases separating them. The CDR3 sequence is 15 residues long. The CDR3 nucleotides read TGTGCCAGTCCTGCGGGTAGCAGGGGCTCCTACGAGCAGTACTTC. Translated: CASPAGSRGSYEQYF.

V gene TRBV6-2 or TRBV6-3 combines with J gene TRBJ1-6, with D unresolved. The CDR3 is 15 residues long. Germline V lookup: CDR1 MNHEY, CDR2 SVGEGT. V dropped 2 bases and J dropped 5 bases, with 10 bases sitting between them. In DNA form, the CDR3 reads TGTGCCAGCAGTTACGGAGGGCCCGATAATTCACCCCTCCACTTT. The encoded protein is CASSYGGPDNSPLHF.

The chain joins TRBV5-1 to TRBJ1-5; the D is unclear. Germline V gives CDR1 SGHRS, CDR2 YFSETQ. V gave up 0 bases and J gave up 2 bases, with 9 bases separating them. There are 15 residues in the CDR3. The CDR3 reads CASSLGSFGNQPQHF. CDR3 DNA sequence: TGCGCCAGCAGCTTGGGGAGCTTTGGCAATCAGCCCCAGCATTTT.

This chain uses TRBV29-1 with TRBJ2-5, with 7 bases that match TRBD1. The germline gives CDR1 SQVTM, CDR2 ANQGSEA. This CDR3 contains 12 residues. V was clipped by 6 bases and J by 5 bases; unmatched bases: 6. CDR3 amino acids: CSVDRGRETQYF. The CDR3 nucleotides read TGCAGCGTGGATAGGGGGCGGGAGACCCAGTACTTC.